The following is a T cell receptor beta chain sequence with its context. The authors' processing: Estimated nucleated cell counts came from reference gene primer amplification. Some clones are missing from TCRdb's copy, which holds only in-frame ones; the method was immunoSEQ multiplex PCR. V, J and clone size were drawn from that table, and D and trimming were deduced from the DNA. The sample yields 250,000 to 300,000 clones, approximately 91% seen once. With V trimmed by 1 base and J by 0 bases, 7 bases remained unmatched. Germline lookup yields CDR1 LNHNV and CDR2 YYDKDF (reference sequence). The CDR3 is 17 residues long. These data belong to a study of blood T cell repertoires in COVID-19. Study-wide context: The origin of the acute and convalescent COVID-19 samples was the United States, Italy and Spain. Sample material is recorded as cDNA or gDNA derived from T cells, B-cell-depleted T cells, or PBMCs.

The specimen was peripheral blood. This chain connects TRBV15 to TRBJ1-2; 8 bases align to TRBD1. The clonotype was recovered from a man aged 50 to 59 with acute or convalescent COVID-19. DNA of the CDR3: TGTGCCACCAGCAGAGGACTAGGGACAGGAGCTAACTATGGCTACACCTTC. It translates to CATSRGLGTGANYGYTF.